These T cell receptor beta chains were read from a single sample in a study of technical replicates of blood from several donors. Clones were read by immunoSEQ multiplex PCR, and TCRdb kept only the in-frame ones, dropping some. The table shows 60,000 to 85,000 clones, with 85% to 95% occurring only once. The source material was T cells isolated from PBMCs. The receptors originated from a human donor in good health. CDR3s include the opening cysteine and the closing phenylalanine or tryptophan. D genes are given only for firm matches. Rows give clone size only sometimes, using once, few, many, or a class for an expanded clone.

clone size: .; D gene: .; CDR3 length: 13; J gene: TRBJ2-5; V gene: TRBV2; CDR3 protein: CASGRATEETQYF; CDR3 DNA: TGTGCCAGCGGGCGGGCTACCGAAGAGACCCAGTACTTC
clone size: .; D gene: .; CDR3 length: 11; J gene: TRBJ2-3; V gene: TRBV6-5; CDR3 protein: CASTYSDTQYF; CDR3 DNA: TGTGCCAGCACGTATTCCGATACGCAGTATTTT
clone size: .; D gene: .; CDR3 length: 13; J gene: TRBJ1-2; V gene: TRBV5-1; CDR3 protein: CASRTKGGHGYTF; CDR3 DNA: TGCGCCAGCAGGACAAAGGGGGGGCATGGCTACACCTTC
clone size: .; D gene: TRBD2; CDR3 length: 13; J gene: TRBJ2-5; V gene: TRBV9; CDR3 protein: CASGEGYWETQYF; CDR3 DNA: TGTGCCAGCGGGGAGGGCTATTGGGAGACCCAGTACTTC
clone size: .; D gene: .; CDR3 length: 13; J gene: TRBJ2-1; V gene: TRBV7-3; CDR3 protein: CASSLIGGNEQFF; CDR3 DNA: TGTGCCAGCAGCTTAATAGGAGGCAATGAGCAGTTCTTC
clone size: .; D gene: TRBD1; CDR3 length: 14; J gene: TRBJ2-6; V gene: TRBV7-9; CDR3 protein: CATATGAGANVLTF; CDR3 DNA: TGTGCCACCGCGACAGGGGCTGGGGCCAACGTCCTGACTTTC
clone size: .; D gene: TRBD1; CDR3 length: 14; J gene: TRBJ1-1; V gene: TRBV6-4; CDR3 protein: CASRRGTGDTEAFF; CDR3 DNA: TGTGCCAGCAGGAGGGGGACAGGGGACACTGAAGCTTTCTTT
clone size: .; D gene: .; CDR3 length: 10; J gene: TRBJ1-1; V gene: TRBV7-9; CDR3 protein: CASRGTEAFF; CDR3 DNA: TGTGCCAGCCGGGGCACTGAAGCTTTCTTT
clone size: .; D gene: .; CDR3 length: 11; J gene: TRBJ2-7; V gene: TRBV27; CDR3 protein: CASSWGHEQYF; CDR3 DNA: TGTGCCAGCAGTTGGGGGCACGAGCAGTACTTC
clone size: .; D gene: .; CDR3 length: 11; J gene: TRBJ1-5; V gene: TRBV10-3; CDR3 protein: CAISASQPQHF; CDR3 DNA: TGTGCCATCAGTGCTAGTCAGCCCCAGCATTTT
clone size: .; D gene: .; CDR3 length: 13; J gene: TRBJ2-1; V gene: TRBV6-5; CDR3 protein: CASSYSQVNEQFF; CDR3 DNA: TGTGCCAGCAGTTACTCCCAGGTCAATGAGCAGTTCTTC
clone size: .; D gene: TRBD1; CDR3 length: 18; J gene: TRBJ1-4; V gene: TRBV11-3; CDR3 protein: CASSPGTGSYATNEKLFF; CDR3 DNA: TGTGCCAGCAGCCCAGGGACAGGGAGTTATGCAACTAATGAAAAACTGTTTTTT
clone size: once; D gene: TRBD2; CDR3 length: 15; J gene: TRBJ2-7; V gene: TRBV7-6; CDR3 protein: CASSAGTSGSYEQYF; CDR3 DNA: TGTGCCAGCAGCGCTGGGACTAGCGGGAGTTACGAGCAGTACTTC
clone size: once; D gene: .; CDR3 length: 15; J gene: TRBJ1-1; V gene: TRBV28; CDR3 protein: CASSLFLQGQAEAFF; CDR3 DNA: TGTGCCAGCAGTTTATTCCTCCAGGGCCAGGCTGAAGCTTTCTTT
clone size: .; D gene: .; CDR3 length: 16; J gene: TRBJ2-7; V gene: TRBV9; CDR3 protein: CASSPSQGRASYEQYF; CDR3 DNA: TGTGCCAGCAGCCCCTCCCAGGGGAGGGCCTCCTACGAGCAGTACTTC
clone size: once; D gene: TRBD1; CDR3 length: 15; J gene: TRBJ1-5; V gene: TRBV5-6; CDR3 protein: CASSWGQGANQPQHF; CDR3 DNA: TGTGCCAGCAGCTGGGGACAGGGGGCCAATCAGCCCCAGCATTTT
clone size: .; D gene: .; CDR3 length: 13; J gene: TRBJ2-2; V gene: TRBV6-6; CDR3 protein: CASSYGRPGELFF; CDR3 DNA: TGTGCCAGCAGTTACGGCAGGCCGGGGGAGCTGTTTTTT
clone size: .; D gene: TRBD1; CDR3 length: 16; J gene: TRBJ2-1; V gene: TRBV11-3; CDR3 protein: CASSLDGTASYNEQFF; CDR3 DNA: TGTGCCAGCAGCTTAGATGGGACAGCCTCCTACAATGAGCAGTTCTTC
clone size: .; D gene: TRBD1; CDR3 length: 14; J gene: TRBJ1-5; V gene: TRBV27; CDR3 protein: CASSADRGDQPQHF; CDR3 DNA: TGTGCCAGCAGCGCGGACAGGGGCGATCAGCCCCAGCATTTT
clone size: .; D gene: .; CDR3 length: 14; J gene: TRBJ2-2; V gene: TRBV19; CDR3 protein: CASSIHGMTGELFF; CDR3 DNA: TGTGCCAGTAGTATCCATGGCATGACCGGGGAGCTGTTTTTT
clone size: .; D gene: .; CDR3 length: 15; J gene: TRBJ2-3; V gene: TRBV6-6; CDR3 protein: CASSYPGLDTDTQYF; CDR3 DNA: TGTGCCAGCAGTTATCCGGGTCTAGACACAGATACGCAGTATTTT
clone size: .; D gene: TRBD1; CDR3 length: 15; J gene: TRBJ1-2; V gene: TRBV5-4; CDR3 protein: CASRDRVVPNYGYTF; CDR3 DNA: TGTGCCAGCAGGGACAGGGTAGTCCCTAACTATGGCTACACCTTC
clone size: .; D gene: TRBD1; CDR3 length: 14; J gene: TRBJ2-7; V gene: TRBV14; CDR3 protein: CASSLRDRTYEQYF; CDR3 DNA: TGTGCCAGCAGCCTACGGGACAGAACCTACGAGCAGTACTTC
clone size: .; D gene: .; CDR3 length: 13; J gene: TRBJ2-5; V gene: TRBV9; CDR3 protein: CASSGTVQETQYF; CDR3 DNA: TGTGCCAGCAGCGGGACAGTCCAAGAGACCCAGTACTTC
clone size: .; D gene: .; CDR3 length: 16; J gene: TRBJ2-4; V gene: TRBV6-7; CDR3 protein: CASSDETLLAKNIQYF; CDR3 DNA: TGTGCCAGCAGTGATGAAACTTTACTAGCCAAAAACATTCAGTACTTC
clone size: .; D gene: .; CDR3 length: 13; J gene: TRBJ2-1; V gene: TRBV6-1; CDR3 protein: CASSEPTVNEQFF; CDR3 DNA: TGTGCCAGCAGTGAACCGACAGTCAATGAGCAGTTCTTC
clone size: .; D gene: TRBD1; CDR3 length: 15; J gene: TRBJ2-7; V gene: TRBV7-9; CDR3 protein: CASSISGTGSHEQYF; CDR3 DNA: TGTGCCAGCAGCATTTCTGGGACAGGGTCCCACGAGCAGTACTTC
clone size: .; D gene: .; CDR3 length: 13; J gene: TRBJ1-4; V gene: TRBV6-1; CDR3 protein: CASNLGGSEKLFF; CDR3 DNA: TGTGCCAGCAATTTAGGGGGTAGCGAAAAACTGTTTTTT
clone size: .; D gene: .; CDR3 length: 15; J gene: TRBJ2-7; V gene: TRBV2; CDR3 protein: CASSEALVDSLTEYF; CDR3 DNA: TGTGCCAGCAGTGAAGCGCTGGTTGACTCTCTAACGGAGTACTTC